Listed below are T cell receptor beta chains from one sample, sequenced in a study of blood T cells in healthy people across ages. TCRdb used MiXCR to reprocess the 5' RACE reads, holding one entry per CDR3 protein. In the table there are fewer than 1,200,000 distinct CDR3 sequences, almost 25% of which are singletons. A further study also used this sample, focusing on T cells of mothers and their children.

Specimen: blood. The receptors here all came from a girl aged 2-9 years in good health. The CDR3 runs from the conserved cysteine through the conserved F or W. A D gene is named only where the DNA matches it firmly. Clone size is shown for a subset of rows, as once, few, many or a class of expanded clone.

clone size	D gene	J gene	V gene	CDR3 protein	CDR3 DNA
.	.	TRBJ1-2	TRBV20-1	CSARDRVSYGYTF	TGCAGTGCTAGAGACAGGGTTTCCTATGGCTACACCTTC
few	.	TRBJ2-3	TRBV6-5	CASSWGGNGPKDTQYF	TGTGCCAGCAGTTGGGGGGGCAATGGACCTAAAGATACGCAGTATTTT
once	.	TRBJ1-3	TRBV6-5	CASSYSKGTIYF	TGTGCCAGCAGTTACTCGAAGGGTACCATATATTTT
few	.	TRBJ1-2	TRBV27	CASWDGTSYGYTF	TGTGCCAGTTGGGACGGAACCTCCTATGGCTACACCTTC
few	.	TRBJ1-2	TRBV11-3	CASSLDFHGYTF	TGTGCCAGCAGCTTAGACTTCCATGGCTACACCTTC
.	.	TRBJ2-5	TRBV20-1	CSARRGDLQETQYF	TGCAGTGCTAGGCGAGGGGACCTACAAGAGACCCAGTACTTC
few	.	TRBJ1-1	TRBV6-5	CASSHRFGGRFEAFF	TGTGCCAGCAGTCACCGTTTTGGGGGCAGGTTTGAAGCTTTCTTT
.	.	TRBJ2-7	TRBV27	CASSAYPETETGAYEQYF	TGTGCCAGCAGTGCCTACCCCGAGACTGAGACTGGGGCCTACGAGCAGTACTTC
.	TRBD1	TRBJ1-1	TRBV20-1	CSVPSRQGITEAFF	TGCAGTGTTCCTTCCCGACAGGGTATCACTGAAGCTTTCTTT
.	TRBD1	TRBJ2-4	TRBV4-2	CASSQNIGLGTGEIATSKNIQYF	TGTGCCAGCAGCCAAAACATTGGGCTTGGGACAGGGGAGATCGCTACCAGCAAAAACATTCAGTACTTC
many	.	TRBJ2-1	TRBV9	CASSVGGAYNEQFF	TGTGCCAGCAGCGTAGGAGGGGCCTACAATGAGCAGTTCTTC
.	TRBD2	TRBJ2-1	TRBV3-1	CASSQVASGAYNEQFF	TGTGCCAGCAGCCAAGTAGCCAGCGGGGCTTACAATGAGCAGTTCTTC
few	.	TRBJ2-7	TRBV2	CASSEQVRTYEQYF	TGTGCCAGCAGTGAGCAGGTCAGAACCTACGAGCAGTACTTC
.	.	TRBJ2-5	TRBV6-7	CASRQRARGETQYF	TGTGCCAGCAGACAACGGGCACGGGGGGAGACCCAGTACTTC
.	.	TRBJ2-7	TRBV29-1	CSVGIFYEQYF	TGCAGCGTTGGGATTTTCTACGAGCAGTACTTC
.	.	TRBJ1-2	TRBV12-3/TRBV12-4	CASILTGSNYGYTF	TGTGCCAGCATCTTGACAGGTTCTAACTATGGCTACACCTTC
few	.	TRBJ1-4	TRBV6-5	CASSYDRNNEKLFF	TGTGCCAGCAGTTATGACAGGAATAATGAAAAACTGTTTTTT
.	.	TRBJ1-4	TRBV27	CASSLSQGKGREKLFF	TGTGCCAGCAGTTTAAGCCAGGGTAAGGGGCGAGAAAAACTGTTTTTT
few	TRBD2	TRBJ2-1	TRBV20-1	CSVPGLESNEQFF	TGCAGTGTCCCGGGACTAGAGTCTAATGAGCAGTTCTTC
.	TRBD1	TRBJ1-2	TRBV7-8	CASSLGTGTGYTF	TGTGCCAGCAGCTTAGGGACAGGGACGGGCTACACCTTC
.	.	TRBJ2-3	TRBV29-1	CSVFSTDTQYF	TGCAGCGTTTTCTCCACAGATACGCAGTATTTT
.	.	TRBJ2-3	TRBV5-1	CASSFHPGTDTQYF	TGCGCCAGCAGCTTTCATCCCGGCACAGATACGCAGTATTTT
few	TRBD1	TRBJ2-7	TRBV29-1	CSGGTGTDEQYF	TGCAGCGGAGGGACAGGGACGGACGAGCAGTACTTC
.	TRBD2	TRBJ2-7	TRBV7-9	CASSTGLVDEQYF	TGTGCCAGCAGCACGGGACTAGTAGATGAGCAGTACTTC
few	TRBD1	TRBJ2-3	TRBV6-4	CASSEDRAHTDTQYF	TGTGCCAGCAGTGAGGACAGGGCGCACACAGATACGCAGTATTTT
.	.	TRBJ2-7	TRBV7-2	CASSFSRGRRTYEQYF	TGTGCCAGCAGCTTCTCCAGGGGCAGACGTACCTACGAGCAGTACTTC
.	.	TRBJ2-3	TRBV5-1	CASSDKVTDTQYF	TGCGCCAGCAGCGATAAGGTGACAGATACGCAGTATTTT
.	TRBD2	TRBJ2-5	TRBV29-1	CSVGSSGLSWETQYF	TGCAGCGTTGGTTCTAGCGGGTTGTCCTGGGAGACCCAGTACTTC
.	TRBD2	TRBJ2-7	TRBV7-2	CASSFIAGGGYEQYF	TGTGCCAGCAGCTTCATAGCGGGGGGCGGTTACGAGCAGTACTTC